Listed below are T cell receptor beta chains from one sample, sequenced in a study of blood T cell repertoires in COVID-19. The table came from immunoSEQ multiplex PCR; TCRdb's copy has only in-frame clones and leaves some out. The sample contains around 150,000 clones, approximately 85% of which appear only once. Sequencing was performed on peripheral blood. The receptors here all came from a man aged 60 to 75 with active or convalescent COVID-19. Both conserved end residues are part of each CDR3. D genes are given only for firm matches. The size of a clone is reported for some rows only, either as once, few or many, or as a class for expanded clones.

v_call,d_call,j_call,clone_size,cdr3_nt,cdr3_aa
TRBV5-1,.,TRBJ1-3,.,TGCGCCAGCAGCTTGGTCCCAGATACAGGAAACACCATATATTTT,CASSLVPDTGNTIYF
TRBV19,TRBD1,TRBJ2-7,.,TGTGCCAGTAGTATTGAGGGACAGGCAAGAGCGCACGAGCAGTACTTC,CASSIEGQARAHEQYF
TRBV3-1/TRBV3-2,TRBD2,TRBJ2-2,.,TGTGCCAGCAGCCAACGACTAGCGGGGAACACCGGGGAGCTGTTTTTT,CASSQRLAGNTGELFF
TRBV20-1,TRBD1,TRBJ1-4,.,TGCAGTGCTGGACAGGGAGGAAAACTGTTTTTT,CSAGQGGKLFF
TRBV3-1/TRBV3-2,TRBD1,TRBJ1-2,.,TGTGCCAGCAGCCAGGCCGGGACAGGGGGCTTTGGCTACACCTTC,CASSQAGTGGFGYTF
TRBV7-3,TRBD2,TRBJ2-3,.,TGTGCCAGCAGCTCGTCCGGGACTAACACAGATACGCAGTATTTT,CASSSSGTNTDTQYF
TRBV28,TRBD1,TRBJ1-5,.,TGTGCCAGCAGTTTCGGGCAGGGGGTGTATAGCAATCAGCCCCAGCATTTT,CASSFGQGVYSNQPQHF
TRBV5-1,.,TRBJ2-7,.,TGCGCCAGCAGCGAATTCACAGGGTCTTCCTACGAGCAGTACTTC,CASSEFTGSSYEQYF
TRBV18,.,TRBJ1-5,.,TGTGCCAGCTCACCCACCGACGGGCAGCCCCAGCATTTT,CASSPTDGQPQHF
TRBV9,TRBD1,TRBJ1-1,.,TGTGCCAGCAGCGTCATATTGGGACAGGGAACTGAAGCTTTCTTT,CASSVILGQGTEAFF
TRBV6-5,.,TRBJ1-5,.,TGTGCCAGCAGTTACGGCCCCGCAAACCATCAGCCCCAGCATTTT,CASSYGPANHQPQHF
TRBV2,TRBD2,TRBJ2-3,.,TGTGCCAGCAGTCGAACAACCGGGACTAGCGGGGATAGCACAGATACGCAGTATTTT,CASSRTTGTSGDSTDTQYF
TRBV9,.,TRBJ2-3,.,TGTGCCAGCAGCCCCCGGGTGGCCGGGGATACGCAGTATTTT,CASSPRVAGDTQYF
TRBV5-4,TRBD1,TRBJ1-2,.,TGTGCCAGCAGAATAGGGACAGGGTATAACTATGGCTACACCTTC,CASRIGTGYNYGYTF
TRBV28,TRBD1,TRBJ1-1,.,TGTGCCAGCAGTATACCGGACAGGACCCTTGAAGCTTTCTTT,CASSIPDRTLEAFF
TRBV2,TRBD1,TRBJ1-2,many,TGTGCCAGCAGGAAGTCCGGGACAGGGAGTCATGGCTACACCTTC,CASRKSGTGSHGYTF
TRBV28,TRBD2,TRBJ2-5,once,TGTGCCAGCAGCCTCGGGACTAGCGGCGGAGAGACCCAGTACTTC,CASSLGTSGGETQYF
TRBV2,TRBD2,TRBJ2-7,few,TGTGCCAGCAGCCGACTTCTTAGCGGGAGGGCCAACGAGCAGTACTTC,CASSRLLSGRANEQYF
TRBV11-2,TRBD2,TRBJ2-7,.,TGTGCCAGCAAGCGGGGGGTCTCCTACGAGCAGTACTTC,CASKRGVSYEQYF
TRBV5-1,.,TRBJ2-1,.,TGCGCCAGCAGCTTGCTGGGGCAGGATATAGTCGTATCCTACAATGAGCAGTTCTTC,CASSLLGQDIVVSYNEQFF
TRBV12-2,.,TRBJ1-6,few,TGTGCAAGTCGCTTAGGCAGGCCTCCGAACGATTCACCCCTCCACTTT,CASRLGRPPNDSPLHF
TRBV10-3,.,TRBJ1-2,.,TGTGCCATCAGCTCAGCGGAATATGGCTTCACCTTC,CAISSAEYGFTF
TRBV2,.,TRBJ1-1,few,TGTGCCCTAGGGCAGGGAGGAACTGAAGCTTTCTTT,CALGQGGTEAFF
TRBV27,.,TRBJ1-5,.,TGTGCCAAACCGGGGGGGCGCGGTCAGCCCCAGCATTTT,CAKPGGRGQPQHF
TRBV7-9,.,TRBJ1-1,.,TGTGCCAGCAGCGAGGGACTTCCCTATGGGACTGAAGCTTTCTTT,CASSEGLPYGTEAFF
TRBV12-3/TRBV12-4,.,TRBJ1-5,.,TGTGCCAGCAGCGGACAGCTGGGCCAGCCCCAGCATTTT,CASSGQLGQPQHF
TRBV5-5,TRBD1,TRBJ1-1,.,TGTGCCAGCAGCTTACGGGACAGTGCCTACTTGAACACTGAAGCTTTCTTT,CASSLRDSAYLNTEAFF
TRBV3-1/TRBV3-2,TRBD1,TRBJ2-2,.,TGTGCCAGCAGGCAATGGGGACAGGGAGACACCGGGGAGCTGTTTTTT,CASRQWGQGDTGELFF
TRBV5-1,.,TRBJ2-7,.,TGCGCCAGCAGCCCGGACGCCGGACAGCTCTACGAGCAGTACTTC,CASSPDAGQLYEQYF
TRBV14,TRBD2,TRBJ2-3,.,TGTGCCAGCAGCCAGTGGACTAGCGGGAGTAGGGCAGATACGCAGTATTTT,CASSQWTSGSRADTQYF
TRBV28,TRBD1,TRBJ2-7,.,TGTGCCAGCAGTTCAACAGGGGTCAATGCCTACGAGCAGTACTTC,CASSSTGVNAYEQYF
TRBV28,TRBD1,TRBJ1-2,.,TGTGCCAGCAGTACAGGGGGCCAGAACTATGGCTACACCTTC,CASSTGGQNYGYTF
TRBV7-9,.,TRBJ1-2,.,TGTGCCAGCAGCTTAAACTCAGGGGAAGGGGGCTACACCTTC,CASSLNSGEGGYTF
TRBV25-1,TRBD1,TRBJ1-2,.,TGTGCCAGCAGAGACAGGGAGCTCTATGGCTACACCTTC,CASRDRELYGYTF
TRBV11-2,.,TRBJ1-2,.,TGTGCCAGCAGCTCCTCGGGGGGGGCTAACTATGGCTACACCTTC,CASSSSGGANYGYTF
TRBV15,TRBD1,TRBJ2-7,once,TGTGCCACCAGCAGACCAGGACAGGGGGCGCTTGAGCAGTACTTC,CATSRPGQGALEQYF
TRBV4-1,TRBD2,TRBJ2-1,.,TGCGCCAGCAGCCCGGGACTAGCCGGCCACAATGAGCAGTTCTTC,CASSPGLAGHNEQFF
TRBV7-8,TRBD1,TRBJ1-2,.,TGTGCCAGCAGCTTATCGACAGGGGGCAGCTATGGCTACACCTTC,CASSLSTGGSYGYTF
TRBV18,.,TRBJ1-6,.,TGTGCCAGCTCCCTGGTGGACGGGGATAATTCACCCCTCCACTTT,CASSLVDGDNSPLHF
TRBV6-5,.,TRBJ2-1,.,TGTGCCAGCAGGTTATCGGGTTCTCAGAGGAATGAGCAGTTCTTC,CASRLSGSQRNEQFF
TRBV10-3,.,TRBJ1-1,.,TGTGCCATCAGTGACAGATTGAACACTGAAGCTTTCTTT,CAISDRLNTEAFF
TRBV9,TRBD1,TRBJ1-1,.,TGTGCCAGCAGCGGATACGGACAGGGAATGGAAGCTTTCTTT,CASSGYGQGMEAFF
TRBV11-2,.,TRBJ1-6,few,TGTGCCAGCAGCGTTTCATCCGGGAGCAATTCACCCCTCCACTTT,CASSVSSGSNSPLHF
TRBV5-1,.,TRBJ1-4,few,TGCGCCAGCAGCTCAACAGGGAATGAGGGTGAAAAACTGTTTTTT,CASSSTGNEGEKLFF
TRBV12-3/TRBV12-4,.,TRBJ2-4,.,TGTGCCAGCACGGGTGGCCCCAAAAACATTCAGTACTTC,CASTGGPKNIQYF
TRBV7-2,TRBD1,TRBJ1-1,.,TGTGCCAGCGGCCGGGACAGGAACACTGAAGCTTTCTTT,CASGRDRNTEAFF